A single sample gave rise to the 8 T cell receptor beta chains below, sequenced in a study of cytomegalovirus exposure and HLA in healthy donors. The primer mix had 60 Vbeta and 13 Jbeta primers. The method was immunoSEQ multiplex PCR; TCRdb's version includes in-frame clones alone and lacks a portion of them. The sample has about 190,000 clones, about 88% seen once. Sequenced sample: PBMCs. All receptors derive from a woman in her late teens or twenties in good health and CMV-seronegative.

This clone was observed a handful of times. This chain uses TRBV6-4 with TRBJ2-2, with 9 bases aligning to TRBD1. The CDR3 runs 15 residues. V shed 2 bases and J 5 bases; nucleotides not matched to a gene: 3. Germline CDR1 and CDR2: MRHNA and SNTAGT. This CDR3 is CASSDGQGPTGELFF. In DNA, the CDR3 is TGTGCCAGCAGTGACGGACAGGGGCCGACCGGGGAGCTGTTTTTT.

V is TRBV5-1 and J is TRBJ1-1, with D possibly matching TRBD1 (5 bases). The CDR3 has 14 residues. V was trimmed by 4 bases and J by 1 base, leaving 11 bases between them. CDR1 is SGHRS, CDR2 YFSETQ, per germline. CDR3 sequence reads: CASSPVGANTEAFF. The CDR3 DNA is TGCGCCAGCAGCCCCGTAGGGGCGAACACTGAAGCTTTCTTT.

The CDR3 coding sequence is TGTGCCAGTAGCGGGGGGAGGGGAGGCAATCAGCCCCAGCATTTT. Translating it yields CASSGGRGGNQPQHF. The chain links TRBV19 to TRBJ1-5, with a tentative D call TRBD1 (5 bases). Trimming left V 6 bases short and J 2 bases short, with 14 bases between. The CDR3 runs 15 residues. CDR1 and CDR2 from the germline V gene are LNHDA and SQIVND (reference sequence). The full variable domain, completed using reference TRBV19 and TRBJ1-5, is DGGITQSPKYLFRKEGQNVTLSCEQNLNHDAMYWYRQDPGQGLRLIYYSQIVNDFQKGDIAEGYSVSREKKESFPLTVTSAQKNPTAFYLCASSGGRGGNQPQHFGDGTRLSIL.

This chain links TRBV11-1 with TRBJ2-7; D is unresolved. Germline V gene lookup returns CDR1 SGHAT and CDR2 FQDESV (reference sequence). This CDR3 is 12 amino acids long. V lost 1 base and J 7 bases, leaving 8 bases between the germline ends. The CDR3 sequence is CASSLGNGEQYF. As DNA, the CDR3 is TGTGCCAGCAGCTTAGGGAACGGGGAGCAGTACTTC.

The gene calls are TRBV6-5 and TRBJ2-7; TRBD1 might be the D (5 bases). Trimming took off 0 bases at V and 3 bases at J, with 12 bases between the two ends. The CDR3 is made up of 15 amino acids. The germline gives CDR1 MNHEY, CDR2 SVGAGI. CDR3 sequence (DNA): TGTGCCAGCAGTTACTCTTTAGAACAGGACTACGAGCAGTACTTC. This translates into CASSYSLEQDYEQYF.

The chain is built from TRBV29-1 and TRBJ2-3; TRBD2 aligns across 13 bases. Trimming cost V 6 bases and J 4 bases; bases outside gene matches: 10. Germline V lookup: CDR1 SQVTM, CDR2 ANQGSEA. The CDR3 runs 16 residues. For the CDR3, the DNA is TGCAGCGTGGGGCGGTGGACTAGCGGGAGCGCAGATACGCAGTATTTT. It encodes CSVGRWTSGSADTQYF.

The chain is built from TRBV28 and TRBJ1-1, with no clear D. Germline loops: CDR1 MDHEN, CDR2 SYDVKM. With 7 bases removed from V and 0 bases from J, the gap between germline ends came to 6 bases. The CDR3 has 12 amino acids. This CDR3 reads CASMRVNTEAFF. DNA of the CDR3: TGTGCCAGCATGAGGGTGAACACTGAAGCTTTCTTT.

In DNA form, the CDR3 reads TGTGCCAGCAGTTACAGGACAGCCACAGATACGCAGTATTTT. Its translation is CASSYRTATDTQYF. This rearrangement joins TRBV6-5 to TRBJ2-3, with D perhaps matching TRBD1 (6 bases). Deletions cut 2 bases from V and 2 bases from J, with 8 bases between. The CDR3 extends over 14 amino acids. CDR1 and CDR2 from the germline V gene are MNHEY and SVGAGI.